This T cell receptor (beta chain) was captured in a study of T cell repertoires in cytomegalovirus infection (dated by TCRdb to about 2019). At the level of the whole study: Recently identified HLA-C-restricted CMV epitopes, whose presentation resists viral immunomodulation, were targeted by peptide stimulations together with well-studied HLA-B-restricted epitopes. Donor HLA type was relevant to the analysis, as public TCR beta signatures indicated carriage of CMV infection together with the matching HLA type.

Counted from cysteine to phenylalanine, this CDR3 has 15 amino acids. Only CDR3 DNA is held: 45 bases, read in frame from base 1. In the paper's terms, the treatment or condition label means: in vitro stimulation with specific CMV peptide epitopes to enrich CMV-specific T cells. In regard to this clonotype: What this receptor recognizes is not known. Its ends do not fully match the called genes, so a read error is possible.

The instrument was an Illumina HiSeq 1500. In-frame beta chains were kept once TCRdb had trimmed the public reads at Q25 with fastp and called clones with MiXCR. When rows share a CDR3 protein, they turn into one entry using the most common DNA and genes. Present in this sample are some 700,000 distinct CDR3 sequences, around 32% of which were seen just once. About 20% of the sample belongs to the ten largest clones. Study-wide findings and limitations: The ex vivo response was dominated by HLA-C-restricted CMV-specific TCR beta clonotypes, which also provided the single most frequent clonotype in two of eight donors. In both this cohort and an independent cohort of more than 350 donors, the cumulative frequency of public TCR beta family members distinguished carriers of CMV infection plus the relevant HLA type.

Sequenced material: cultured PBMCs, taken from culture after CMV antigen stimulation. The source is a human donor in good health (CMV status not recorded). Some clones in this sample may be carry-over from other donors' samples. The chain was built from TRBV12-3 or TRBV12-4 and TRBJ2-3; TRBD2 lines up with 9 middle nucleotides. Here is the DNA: TGTGCCAGTAACCATGACGGGACTAGCACAGATACGCACTATTTT. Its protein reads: CASNHDGTSTDTHYF.